The 28 T cell receptor beta chains presented below share a single source sample, sequenced in a study of blood T cell repertoires in COVID-19. Clones were read by immunoSEQ multiplex PCR, and TCRdb kept only the in-frame ones, dropping some. The table lists 290,000 or so clones, 90% of them singletons. Source material: PBMCs or T cells enriched from blood (not recorded which). These receptors all stem from a young woman with acute COVID-19.

V and J are TRBV10-3 and TRBJ2-2; 10 nucleotides line up with TRBD1. The CDR3 covers 15 residues. CDR1 is ENHRY, CDR2 SYGVKD, per germline. Germline trimming cut 8 bases from V and 2 bases from J; bases unmatched to any gene: 5. CDR3 in amino acids: CAISRQGANTGELFF. The CDR3 DNA follows: TGTGCCATCTCTAGACAGGGGGCTAACACCGGGGAGCTGTTTTTT.

This chain uses TRBV28 with TRBJ2-7; D remains ambiguous. This CDR3 spans 13 amino acids. Looked up from germline, CDR1 is MDHEN and CDR2 is SYDVKM. The germline V and J ends were trimmed by 2 bases and 4 bases, with 9 bases remaining between them. The CDR3 loop reads CASSLQDRYEQYF. For the CDR3, the DNA is TGTGCCAGCAGTTTACAGGATCGATACGAGCAGTACTTC.

This rearrangement joins TRBV5-1 to TRBJ2-1; the D gene is possibly TRBD1 (10 bases). Germline V gene data show CDR1 as SGHRS and CDR2 as YFSETQ. The V gene lost 0 bases and the J gene lost 8 bases, with 33 bases spanning the gap. The CDR3 runs to 21 residues. The CDR3 reads CASSLARTGGLLAGEKDEQFF. In DNA, the CDR3 is TGCGCCAGCAGCTTGGCCCGGACAGGGGGGCTCTTAGCGGGAGAAAAAGATGAGCAGTTCTTC.

The chain carries TRBV28 and TRBJ1-2; the match to TRBD1 covers 7 bases. The CDR3 loop spans 16 amino acids. Germline V gene data show CDR1 as MDHEN and CDR2 as SYDVKM. J lost 2 bases, V lost 3 bases, and 9 bases had no gene match. CDR3 amino acids: CASSFGTGQYNYGYTF. The CDR3 region has the DNA TGTGCCAGCAGTTTCGGGACGGGACAGTACAACTATGGCTACACCTTC.

The rearrangement joins TRBV6-5 to TRBJ2-7, with 8 bases matching TRBD2. The V gene end was trimmed by 4 bases and the J gene end by 6 bases; junction bases not matched to a gene: 8. CDR1 MNHEY and CDR2 SVGAGI come from the germline V gene. The CDR3 extends over 14 amino acids. CDR3 in amino acids: CASSSQRERAEQYF. The CDR3 bases are TGTGCCAGCAGTTCCCAGCGGGAGCGGGCCGAGCAGTACTTC.

The chain carries TRBV5-1 and TRBJ2-1, with TRBD2 matching over 12 bases. The V gene's germline CDR1 is SGHRS and CDR2 YFSETQ. J lost 9 bases, V lost 4 bases, and 8 bases had no gene match. This CDR3 spans 15 amino acids. CDR3 sequence reads: CASSLRLAGVVEQFF. The CDR3 bases are TGCGCCAGCAGCCTCCGACTAGCGGGAGTCGTTGAGCAGTTCTTC.

This chain links TRBV7-3 with TRBJ2-3; D possibly corresponds to TRBD2 (6 bases). Germline V gene lookup returns CDR1 SGHTA and CDR2 FQGTGA. The CDR3 is made up of 18 amino acids. The germline V and J ends were trimmed by 6 bases and 0 bases, with 22 bases remaining between them. The CDR3 sequence is CASRPLEASDLSTDTQYF. The CDR3 DNA reads as TGTGCCAGCAGGCCCCTCGAGGCTAGCGACCTTAGCACAGATACGCAGTATTTT.

The chain carries TRBV27 and TRBJ1-1; D is undetermined. Trimming pared 3 bases from V and 1 base from J, leaving 6 bases between. The CDR3 length is 13 residues. In germline, CDR1 is MNHEY, CDR2 SMNVEV (reference sequence). CDR3 protein: CASSLEGNTEAFF. CDR3 DNA: TGTGCCAGCAGTTTGGAGGGGAACACTGAAGCTTTCTTT.

In its sample, this clone was seen a few times. The CDR3 spells CASSQGPAGGPGDTQYF. The CDR3 nucleotides are TGTGCCAGCAGCCAGGGGCCAGCGGGAGGGCCAGGAGATACGCAGTATTTT. The chain combines TRBV5-5 with TRBJ2-3, with TRBD2 identical over 10 bases. CDR3 length equals 17 residues. CDR1 and CDR2 (germline): SGHKS, YYEKEE (reference sequence). Trimming removed 4 bases from V and 5 bases from J; junction bases left unmatched: 13.

V and J are TRBV27 and TRBJ1-2, with 10 bases that match TRBD1. Looked up from germline, CDR1 is MNHEY and CDR2 is SMNVEV (reference sequence). The CDR3 length is 17 residues. The ends lost 5 bases at V and 2 bases at J; junction bases unmatched: 11. The CDR3 here is CASSRVMGQGRNYGYTF. CDR3 nucleotide sequence: TGTGCCAGCAGTAGAGTAATGGGACAGGGGCGGAACTATGGCTACACCTTC.

The chain has TRBV19 and TRBJ1-2, with D perhaps TRBD1 (6 bases). The CDR3 length is 12 residues. CDR1 and CDR2 from the germline V gene are LNHDA and SQIVND (reference sequence). V dropped 4 bases and J dropped 6 bases, with 9 bases sitting between them. CDR3 sequence reads: CASSSTGHGYTF. The CDR3 DNA reads as TGTGCCAGTAGTAGTACAGGGCATGGCTACACCTTC.

The chain recombines TRBV30 with TRBJ1-2; tentative D call: TRBD1 (5 bases). The length of the CDR3 is 12 residues. V shed 2 bases and J shed 3 bases, with 7 bases lying between them. Looked up from germline, CDR1 is GTSNPN and CDR2 is SVGIG (reference sequence). The CDR3 DNA is TGTGCCTGGAGTCTACAGGACTATGGCTACACCTTC. Residues: CAWSLQDYGYTF.

The chain employs TRBV11-3 and TRBJ1-4, with D perhaps matching TRBD1 (5 bases). The CDR3 runs to 15 residues. Germline lookup yields CDR1 SGHNT and CDR2 YENEEA. The V end was cut by 7 bases, the J end by 0 bases, with 12 bases between. The CDR3 bases are TGTGCCAGCACTGGGAGGGGTGCAACTAATGAAAAACTGTTTTTT. Amino acids: CASTGRGATNEKLFF. Filled out from reference TRBV11-3 and TRBJ1-4, the complete variable domain reads EAGVVQSPRYKIIEKKQPVAFWCNPISGHNTLYWYLQNLGQGPELLIRYENEEAVDDSQLPKDRFSAERLKGVDSTLKIQPAELGDSAVYLCASTGRGATNEKLFFGSGTQLSVL.

This clone was observed a single time. J is TRBJ1-5 and V is TRBV9; the D gene is possibly TRBD1 (5 bases). CDR1 is SGDLS, CDR2 YYNGEE, per germline. The CDR3 length is 16 residues. Trimming stripped 0 bases from V and 0 bases from J, with 10 bases between. CDR3 sequence: CASSVGAGHSNQPQHF. CDR3 DNA sequence: TGTGCCAGCAGCGTAGGGGCAGGACATAGCAATCAGCCCCAGCATTTT.

V is TRBV7-3 and J is TRBJ1-1; D gene uncertain. CDR3 length: 14 amino acids. Per the germline V gene, CDR1 is SGHTA and CDR2 is FQGTGA. V lost 3 bases and J 1 base, leaving 9 bases between the germline ends. This chain's CDR3 is CASSLTRGNTEAFF. CDR3 DNA sequence: TGTGCCAGCAGCTTGACCCGGGGGAACACTGAAGCTTTCTTT.

The V call is TRBV27, the J call TRBJ1-1; tentative D call: TRBD1 (6 bases). The CDR3 runs to 15 residues. V gave up 5 bases and J gave up 4 bases, with 17 bases separating them. Germline CDR1 reads MNHEY; CDR2 reads SMNVEV (reference sequence). For the CDR3, the DNA is TGTGCCAGCAGTACCCGGGGGGGGGCAGGCACTGAAGCTTTCTTT. Amino acids: CASSTRGGAGTEAFF.

Judged by abundance, this clone is medium-sized. The J gene is TRBJ1-5, the V gene TRBV6-1; 8 bases match TRBD1. There are 18 residues in the CDR3. The J segment lost 0 bases and the V segment lost 3 bases, leaving 10 bases of the junction unmatched. Germline CDR1 MNHNS, CDR2 SASEGT. The CDR3 coding sequence is TGTGCCAGCAGTGAGGGACAGGCATTTAGATATAGCAATCAGCCCCAGCATTTT. Translated: CASSEGQAFRYSNQPQHF.

This clone was picked up one time. The chain employs TRBV18 and TRBJ1-5; a weak D match, TRBD1 (5 bases). The germline V gene encodes CDR1 KGHSH and CDR2 LQKENI. CDR3 length: 15 amino acids. Trimming shortened V by 3 bases and J by 2 bases, and 11 bases separated the two germline ends. The DNA for the CDR3 is TGTGCCAGCTCACCCCCGGGAGGGGGCAATCAGCCCCAGCATTTT. Its protein is CASSPPGGGNQPQHF.

The rearrangement uses TRBV27 and TRBJ1-2; D unclear. The germline V and J ends were trimmed by 2 bases and 6 bases, with 16 bases remaining between them. The CDR3 loop spans 15 amino acids. CDR1 is MNHEY, CDR2 SMNVEV, per germline (reference sequence). The chain's CDR3 is CASSLGSSYGDGYTF. As DNA, the CDR3 is TGTGCCAGCAGTTTAGGGTCCTCCTACGGAGATGGCTACACCTTC.

The genes are TRBV28 and TRBJ1-2; D not certain. The CDR3 extends over 15 amino acids. Trimming removed 3 bases at V and 8 bases at J, with 19 bases between. Per germline, CDR1 MDHEN and CDR2 SYDVKM. CDR3 in DNA: TGTGCCAGCAGTTTCCGAATCCGGCGCCCCAGGGGCTACACCTTC. This encodes CASSFRIRRPRGYTF.

The rearrangement uses TRBV27 and TRBJ1-4; 9 positions match TRBD1. This CDR3 has 15 amino acids. V shed 6 bases and J 0 bases; nucleotides not matched to a gene: 2. The germline V gene encodes CDR1 MNHEY and CDR2 SMNVEV (reference sequence). The CDR3 region has the DNA TGTGCCAGCAGGCGACAGGGGGCAACTAATGAAAAACTGTTTTTT. Its protein is CASRRQGATNEKLFF.

J is TRBJ2-3 and V is TRBV7-3; D is possibly TRBD2 (6 bases). Germline V gene data show CDR1 as SGHTA and CDR2 as FQGTGA. V lost 4 bases to trimming and J lost 1 base, with 12 bases between them. The CDR3 covers 15 residues. The CDR3 sequence: CASSSTSTGTDTQYF. In nucleotides, the CDR3 is TGTGCCAGCAGCTCGACTAGTACGGGCACAGATACGCAGTATTTT.

This sequence joins TRBV10-3 and TRBJ1-2, with D maybe TRBD1 (5 bases). The CDR3 sequence is 13 residues long. Germline CDR1 and CDR2: ENHRY and SYGVKD. Trimming left V 3 bases short and J 7 bases short, with 12 bases between. The CDR3 spells CAISERTGGGYTF. CDR3 coding DNA: TGTGCCATCAGTGAAAGGACCGGGGGTGGCTACACCTTC.

This chain connects TRBV14 to TRBJ2-7, with a possible D match to TRBD1 (5 bases). CDR1 and CDR2 (germline): SGHDN, FVKESK. The CDR3 runs 14 residues. The V end lost 1 base, the J end lost 4 bases, and 11 bases lay between the germline ends. The CDR3 sequence: CASSQVPQEYEQYF. CDR3 bases: TGTGCCAGCAGCCAAGTTCCACAGGAGTACGAGCAGTACTTC.

The chain employs TRBV28 and TRBJ2-3; D remains ambiguous. Germline V lookup: CDR1 MDHEN, CDR2 SYDVKM. V was trimmed by 6 bases and J by 4 bases, leaving 14 bases between them. This CDR3 is 14 amino acids long. The CDR3 reads CASSTLYIADTQYF. CDR3 bases: TGTGCCAGCAGCACGCTTTATATAGCAGATACGCAGTATTTT.

About this clone itself: Other DNA sequences in the sample encode the same CDR3. The chain is built from TRBV5-1 and TRBJ1-1; D remains unclear. The CDR3 consists of 14 residues. CDR1 and CDR2 (germline): SGHRS, YFSETQ. The ends were cut back, 2 bases at V and 1 base at J, with 9 bases in the middle. The DNA of the CDR3 is TGCGCCAGCAGCTTAGGAGGAGAGAACACTGAAGCTTTCTTT. This sequence encodes CASSLGGENTEAFF. Based on the CDR3 plus reference TRBV5-1 and TRBJ1-1, the full variable domain is KAGVTQTPRYLIKTRGQQVTLSCSPISGHRSVSWYQQTPGQGLQFLFEYFSETQRNKGNFPGRFSGRQFSNSRSEMNVSTLELGDSALYLCASSLGGENTEAFFGQGTRLTVV.

The V call is TRBV6-4, the J call TRBJ1-4; TRBD1 matches at 10 bases. Trimming cost V 3 bases and J 8 bases; bases outside gene matches: 6. This CDR3 region has 15 residues. In germline, CDR1 is MRHNA, CDR2 SNTAGT. CDR3 sequence: CASSESGQGEEKLFF. The CDR3 DNA follows: TGTGCCAGCAGTGAATCAGGACAGGGGGAGGAAAAACTGTTTTTT.

The chain is built from TRBV27 and TRBJ2-7; D uncertain. CDR3 size: 13 residues. CDR1 is MNHEY, CDR2 SMNVEV, per germline (reference sequence). Trimming removed 2 bases at V and 6 bases at J, with 11 bases between. In DNA form, the CDR3 reads TGTGCCAGCAGTTTAACCTCATATAGCGAGCAGTACTTC. Translation: CASSLTSYSEQYF.